The subject of this entry is one TCR beta chain. The sample is drawn from a study of T cell repertoires in cytomegalovirus infection. TCRdb ran MiXCR on the reads and lists one entry per CDR3 protein. The sample consists of hundreds of thousands of distinct CDR3 sequences, 20% to 30% of them appearing once. This CDR3 contains 16 residues. The V gene end was trimmed by 5 bases and the J gene end by 2 bases; junction bases not matched to a gene: 6. CDR1 is MNHEY, CDR2 SMNVEV, per germline (reference sequence). The sequence was obtained from a human donor in good health (CMV status not recorded). Some clones in this sample may be carry-over from other donors' samples. The specimen sequenced was CD8+ T cells from PBMCs. The gene calls are TRBV27 and TRBJ2-3, with 11 bases that match TRBD2. CDR3 amino acids: CASSLLAGGTTDTQYF. The CDR3 DNA sequence: TGTGCCAGCAGTCTTTTAGCGGGGGGGACCACAGATACGCAGTATTTT.